This T cell receptor (beta chain) stems from a study of blood T cell repertoires in COVID-19. At the level of the study: Samples came from the United States, Italy and Spain, spanning acute and convalescent COVID-19.

Measured with immunoSEQ multiplex PCR; TCRdb has only the in-frame clones, and not every one. The sample yields approximately 110,000 clones, over 75% seen once. Germline CDR1 LGHDT, CDR2 YNNKEL (reference sequence). The CDR3 sequence is 12 residues long. Trimming cost V 4 bases and J 2 bases, with 6 bases left between them. The specimen sequenced was peripheral blood. The chain has TRBV3-1 (or the pseudogene TRBV3-2) and TRBJ2-7; D gene unclear. This TCR derives from a man aged 50-59 years with acute or convalescent COVID-19. The CDR3 nucleotides are TGTGCCAGCAGCCGCACGGCCTACGAGCAGTACTTC. Translation: CASSRTAYEQYF.